These 17 T cell receptor beta chains were sequenced from one sample in a study of blood T cell repertoires in COVID-19. Generated by immunoSEQ multiplex PCR, the TCRdb table keeps only in-frame clones and is missing some. The sample has roughly 53,000 clones, 75% to 90% seen once. The sequenced sample consisted of peripheral blood. The receptors come from a woman older than 75 with COVID-19, enrolled during active disease.

This chain connects TRBV19 to TRBJ1-1; 9 bases match TRBD1. The CDR3 sequence is 16 residues long. Looked up from germline, CDR1 is LNHDA and CDR2 is SQIVND (reference sequence). J lost 5 bases, V lost 4 bases, and 11 bases had no gene match. The CDR3 region has the DNA TGTGCCAGTAGTAAGAGTACAGGGGGCAGAGAAACTGAAGCTTTCTTT. It codes for CASSKSTGGRETEAFF.

This chain uses TRBV5-1 with TRBJ2-2, with TRBD1 as a possible D gene (6 bases). V lost 1 base and J 1 base, leaving 11 bases between the germline ends. Germline CDR1 and CDR2: SGHRS and YFSETQ. The CDR3 consists of 16 residues. The CDR3 region has the DNA TGCGCCAGCAGCTTGATGGGGGCAGGGAACACCGGGGAGCTGTTTTTT. Translated: CASSLMGAGNTGELFF.

V is TRBV12-3 or TRBV12-4 and J is TRBJ2-2, with a possible D match to TRBD2 (5 bases). Trimming took off 6 bases at V and 13 bases at J, with 15 bases between the two ends. The CDR3 sequence is 12 residues long. CDR3 sequence reads: CASRRTDAGLFF. CDR3 coding DNA: TGTGCCAGCAGAAGGACGGACGCGGGGCTGTTTTTT.

The rearrangement joins TRBV4-2 to TRBJ1-1; D is possibly TRBD1 (5 bases). V was shortened by 4 bases and J by 1 base, with 16 bases between the two germline ends. This CDR3 has 16 residues. Germline V CDR1 and CDR2: LGHNA, YNFKEQ. The CDR3 loop reads CASSPGGGSGNTEAFF. As DNA, the CDR3 is TGTGCCAGCAGCCCCGGCGGGGGGTCGGGGAACACTGAAGCTTTCTTT.

The gene calls are TRBV3-1 (or the pseudogene TRBV3-2) and TRBJ2-1, with TRBD1 matching 7 bases. CDR1 is LGHDT, CDR2 YNNKEL, per germline (reference sequence). This CDR3 contains 16 residues. J was trimmed by 9 bases and V by 0 bases; bases with no gene match: 11. The CDR3 DNA reads as TGTGCCAGCAGCCAAGAGGCTTCCAGGGGGACAAGTGAGCAGTTCTTC. Translation gives CASSQEASRGTSEQFF.

V and J are TRBV7-2 and TRBJ2-5; 10 bases agree with TRBD1. In germline, CDR1 is SGHTA, CDR2 FQGNSA. The V segment lost 1 base and the J segment 7 bases; nucleotides outside the gene matches: 6. The CDR3 is 15 residues long. The CDR3 sequence is CASSLGGTGAGTQYF. The CDR3 DNA is TGTGCCAGCAGCTTAGGGGGGACAGGGGCAGGGACCCAGTACTTC. Filled out from reference TRBV7-2 and TRBJ2-5, the complete variable domain reads GAGVSQSPSNKVTEKGKDVELRCDPISGHTALYWYRQSLGQGLEFLIYFQGNSAPDKSGLPSDRFSAERTGGSVSTLTIQRTQQEDSAVYLCASSLGGTGAGTQYFGPGTRLLVL.

V and J are TRBV11-2 and TRBJ1-5; D gene ambiguous. The CDR3 has 15 amino acids. The V end was cut by 2 bases, the J end by 7 bases, with 15 bases between. In germline, CDR1 is SGHAT, CDR2 FQNNGV. The CDR3, as DNA: TGTGCCAGCAGCTTAAATCTCGGCGGGCGCCAGCCCCAGCATTTT. Residues: CASSLNLGGRQPQHF.

This chain uses TRBV6-5 with TRBJ1-1; tentative D call: TRBD1 (6 bases). The germline CDR1 and CDR2 sequences are MNHEY and SVGAGI. The germline V and J ends were trimmed by 1 base and 3 bases, with 12 bases remaining between them. CDR3 size: 15 residues. The DNA of the CDR3 is TGTGCCAGCAGTTACTTTGGGGGCGAAGACACTGAAGCTTTCTTT. Translation gives CASSYFGGEDTEAFF.

The table lists this clone with a count of one. The chain couples TRBV20-1 to TRBJ1-2; a possible D gene is TRBD1 (6 bases). The CDR3 runs to 11 residues. Germline CDR1 DFQATT, CDR2 SNEGSKA (reference sequence). V was clipped by 5 bases and J by 6 bases, with 10 bases between them. The CDR3 DNA reads as TGCAGTGCTGCGGGGGGCCATGGCTACACCTTC. It codes for CSAAGGHGYTF.

The chain's CDR3 is CASSLDRDRGEAFF. As DNA, the CDR3 is TGTGCCAGCAGCTTAGATCGAGACAGGGGCGAAGCTTTCTTT. The chain uses TRBV11-2 and TRBJ1-1; 8 bases fit TRBD1. The V and J ends lost 0 bases and 8 bases, in that order; junction bases with no gene match: 5. The CDR3 covers 14 residues. Germline-derived CDR1 and CDR2 are SGHAT and FQNNGV.

This sequence joins TRBV29-1 and TRBJ1-2; possible D gene TRBD1, 5 bases. Trimming took off 5 bases at V and 6 bases at J, with 13 bases between the two ends. The CDR3 has 12 amino acids. The germline V gene has CDR1 SQVTM and CDR2 ANQGSEA. CDR3: CSVSSRVDGYTF. CDR3 DNA sequence: TGCAGCGTTTCGTCCAGGGTGGATGGCTACACCTTC. The full variable domain, with the rest looked up from reference TRBV29-1 and TRBJ1-2, is SAVISQKPSRDICQRGTSLTIQCQVDSQVTMMFWYRQQPGQSLTLIATANQGSEATYESGFVIDKFPISRPNLTFSTLTVSNMSPEDSSIYLCSVSSRVDGYTFGSGTRLTVV.

The chain combines TRBV28 with TRBJ1-1, with 7 nucleotides matching TRBD1. V was pared by 2 bases and J by 5 bases, with 8 bases of the junction left unmatched. This CDR3 is built from 15 residues. The V gene's germline CDR1 is MDHEN and CDR2 SYDVKM. CDR3 nucleotides: TGTGCCAGCAGTTTACTCACAGGGGAAGGGACTGAAGCTTTCTTT. As protein: CASSLLTGEGTEAFF.

This chain joins TRBV18 and TRBJ2-7; 7 nucleotides align to TRBD1. The CDR3 spans 13 residues. Germline trimming cut 4 bases from V and 4 bases from J; bases unmatched to any gene: 4. Germline CDR1 KGHSH, CDR2 LQKENI. The CDR3 DNA reads TGTGCCAGCTCACAAGGACAGGAGTACGAGCAGTACTTC. Encoded protein: CASSQGQEYEQYF.

The chain combines TRBV15 with TRBJ2-3, with D possibly TRBD1 on 6 matching bases. The CDR3 loop spans 15 amino acids. V dropped 3 bases and J dropped 2 bases, with 12 bases sitting between them. Germline V gene lookup returns CDR1 LNHNV and CDR2 YYDKDF (reference sequence). Here the CDR3 DNA reads TGTGCCACCAGCAGGACAGGAGACTTCACAGATACGCAGTATTTT. This translates into CATSRTGDFTDTQYF.

The V call is TRBV27, the J call TRBJ1-3; no definite D call. V lost 2 bases to trimming and J lost 2 bases, with 10 bases between them. CDR3 size: 15 residues. Germline CDR1 and CDR2: MNHEY and SMNVEV (reference sequence). DNA for the CDR3: TGTGCCAGCAGTTTAGGATTGGGCCCTGGAAACACCATATATTTT. Translating gives CASSLGLGPGNTIYF.

The chain employs TRBV19 and TRBJ1-5; a possible D gene is TRBD1 (6 bases). Deletions cut 3 bases from V and 6 bases from J, with 15 bases between. Germline CDR1 is LNHDA and CDR2 is SQIVND (reference sequence). The CDR3 loop spans 15 amino acids. The CDR3 protein is CASSISTGLVQPQHF. The CDR3 region has the DNA TGTGCCAGTAGTATTAGCACAGGGTTGGTTCAGCCCCAGCATTTT.

V gene TRBV6-5 combines with J gene TRBJ1-6, with no clear D. The CDR3 is made up of 13 amino acids. Trimming took off 3 bases at V and 7 bases at J, with 7 bases between the two ends. The germline CDR1 and CDR2 sequences are MNHEY and SVGAGI. The CDR3 region is CASSYDINSPLHF. The CDR3 DNA reads TGTGCCAGCAGTTATGACATAAATTCACCCCTCCACTTT.